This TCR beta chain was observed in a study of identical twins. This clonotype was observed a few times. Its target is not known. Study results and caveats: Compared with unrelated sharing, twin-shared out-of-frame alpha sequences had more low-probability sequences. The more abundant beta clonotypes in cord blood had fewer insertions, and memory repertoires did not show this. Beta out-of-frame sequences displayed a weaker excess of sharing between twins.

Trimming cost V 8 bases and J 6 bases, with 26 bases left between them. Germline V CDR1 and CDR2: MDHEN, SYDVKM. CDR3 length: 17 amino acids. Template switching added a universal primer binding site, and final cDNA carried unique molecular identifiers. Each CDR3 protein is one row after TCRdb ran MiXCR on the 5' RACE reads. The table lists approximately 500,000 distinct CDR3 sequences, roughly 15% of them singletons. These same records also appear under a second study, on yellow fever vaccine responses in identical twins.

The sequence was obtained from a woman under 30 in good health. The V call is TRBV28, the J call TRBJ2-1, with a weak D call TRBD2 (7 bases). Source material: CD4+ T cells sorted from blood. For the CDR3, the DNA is TGTGCCAGCCTTGGAGGGGGGGCTATTTTAATAGGCAATGAGCAGTTCTTC. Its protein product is CASLGGGAILIGNEQFF.